This TCR beta chain comes out of a study of early T cells in non-severe SARS-CoV-2 infection. Via MiXCR, TCRdb re-called the 5' RACE reads, giving one row per CDR3 protein. The sample has roughly 48,000 distinct CDR3 sequences, about 4.6% seen once; the top ten hold roughly 6.4%. Germline V gene lookup returns CDR1 LNHDA and CDR2 SQIVND (reference sequence). Trimming took off 5 bases at V and 0 bases at J, with 14 bases between the two ends. The CDR3 is 16 residues long. This clonotype was observed at least ten times. Source material: whole blood. The sequence was collected from an adult who was a healthcare worker with PCR-confirmed SARS-CoV-2 infection or an uninfected control (not recorded which). The chain uses TRBV19 and TRBJ1-3; possibly TRBD1 for D (6 bases). Written as DNA, the CDR3 is TGTGCCAGTAGTCGAGGGGGTGGAAGCTCTGGAAACACCATATATTTT. It is translated as CASSRGGGSSGNTIYF.